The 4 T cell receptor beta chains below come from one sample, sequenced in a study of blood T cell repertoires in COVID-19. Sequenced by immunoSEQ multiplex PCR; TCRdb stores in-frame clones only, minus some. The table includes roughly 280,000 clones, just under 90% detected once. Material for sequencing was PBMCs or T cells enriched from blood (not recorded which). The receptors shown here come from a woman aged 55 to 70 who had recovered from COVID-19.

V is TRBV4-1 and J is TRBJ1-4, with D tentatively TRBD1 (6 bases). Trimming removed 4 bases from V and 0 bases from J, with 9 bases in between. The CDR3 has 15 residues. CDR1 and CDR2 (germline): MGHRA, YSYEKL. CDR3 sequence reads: CASSPRTATNEKLFF. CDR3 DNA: TGCGCCAGCAGCCCCCGGACAGCAACTAATGAAAAACTGTTTTTT.

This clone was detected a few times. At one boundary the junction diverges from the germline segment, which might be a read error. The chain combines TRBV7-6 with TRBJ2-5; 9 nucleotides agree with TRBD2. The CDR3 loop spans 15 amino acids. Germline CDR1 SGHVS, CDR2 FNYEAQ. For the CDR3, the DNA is TGTGCCAGCAGCCTAGCGGGACAGATACAAGAGACCCAGTACTTC. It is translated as CASSLAGQIQETQYF.

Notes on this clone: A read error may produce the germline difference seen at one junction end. This chain's CDR3 is CATSRGTAALRF. The CDR3, as DNA: TGTGCCACCAGCAGAGGGACAGCGGCTCTCCGCTTC. This chain connects TRBV15 to TRBJ2-7; tentative D call: TRBD1 (6 bases). Germline loops: CDR1 LNHNV, CDR2 YYDKDF (reference sequence). This CDR3 has 12 residues.

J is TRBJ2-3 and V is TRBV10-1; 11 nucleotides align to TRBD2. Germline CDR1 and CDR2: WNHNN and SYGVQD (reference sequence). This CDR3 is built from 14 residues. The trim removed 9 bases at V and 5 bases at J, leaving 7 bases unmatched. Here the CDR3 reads CARLAGAPGDTQYF. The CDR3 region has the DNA TGCGCCAGACTAGCGGGGGCCCCTGGAGATACGCAGTATTTT.